The clone carrying this T cell receptor beta chain is labeled medium-sized. The data stem from a study of metastatic and nonmetastatic thyroid tumors. Thyroid surgery was performed in patients who had received no treatment beforehand. As processed by the authors: A classifier for distant metastasis in papillary thyroid cancer was constructed using CDR3 differences observed across clinicopathological groups. TCRdb reanalyzed the PCR reads via MiXCR. The V and J calls, along with clone size, are taken from TCRdb and not from the paper's own processing. The data show more than 7,000 clones, approximately 22% seen once. Germline V lookup: CDR1 MGHRA, CDR2 YSYEKL. This CDR3 comprises 16 residues. After removal of 1 base from V and 8 bases from J, the junction contained 10 bases not matched to a gene.

The V and J genes are TRBV4-1 and TRBJ2-1; 8 bases are shared with TRBD2. Sequenced material: adjacent normal tissue. The clonotype comes from a female donor with papillary thyroid cancer or a benign thyroid nodule (not recorded which). Some clones in this sample may be carry-over from other donors' samples. In nucleotides, the CDR3 is TGCGCCAGCAGCCAAGGAGCGGGAGTTCCAAGCGATGAGCAGTTCTTC. Residues: CASSQGAGVPSDEQFF.